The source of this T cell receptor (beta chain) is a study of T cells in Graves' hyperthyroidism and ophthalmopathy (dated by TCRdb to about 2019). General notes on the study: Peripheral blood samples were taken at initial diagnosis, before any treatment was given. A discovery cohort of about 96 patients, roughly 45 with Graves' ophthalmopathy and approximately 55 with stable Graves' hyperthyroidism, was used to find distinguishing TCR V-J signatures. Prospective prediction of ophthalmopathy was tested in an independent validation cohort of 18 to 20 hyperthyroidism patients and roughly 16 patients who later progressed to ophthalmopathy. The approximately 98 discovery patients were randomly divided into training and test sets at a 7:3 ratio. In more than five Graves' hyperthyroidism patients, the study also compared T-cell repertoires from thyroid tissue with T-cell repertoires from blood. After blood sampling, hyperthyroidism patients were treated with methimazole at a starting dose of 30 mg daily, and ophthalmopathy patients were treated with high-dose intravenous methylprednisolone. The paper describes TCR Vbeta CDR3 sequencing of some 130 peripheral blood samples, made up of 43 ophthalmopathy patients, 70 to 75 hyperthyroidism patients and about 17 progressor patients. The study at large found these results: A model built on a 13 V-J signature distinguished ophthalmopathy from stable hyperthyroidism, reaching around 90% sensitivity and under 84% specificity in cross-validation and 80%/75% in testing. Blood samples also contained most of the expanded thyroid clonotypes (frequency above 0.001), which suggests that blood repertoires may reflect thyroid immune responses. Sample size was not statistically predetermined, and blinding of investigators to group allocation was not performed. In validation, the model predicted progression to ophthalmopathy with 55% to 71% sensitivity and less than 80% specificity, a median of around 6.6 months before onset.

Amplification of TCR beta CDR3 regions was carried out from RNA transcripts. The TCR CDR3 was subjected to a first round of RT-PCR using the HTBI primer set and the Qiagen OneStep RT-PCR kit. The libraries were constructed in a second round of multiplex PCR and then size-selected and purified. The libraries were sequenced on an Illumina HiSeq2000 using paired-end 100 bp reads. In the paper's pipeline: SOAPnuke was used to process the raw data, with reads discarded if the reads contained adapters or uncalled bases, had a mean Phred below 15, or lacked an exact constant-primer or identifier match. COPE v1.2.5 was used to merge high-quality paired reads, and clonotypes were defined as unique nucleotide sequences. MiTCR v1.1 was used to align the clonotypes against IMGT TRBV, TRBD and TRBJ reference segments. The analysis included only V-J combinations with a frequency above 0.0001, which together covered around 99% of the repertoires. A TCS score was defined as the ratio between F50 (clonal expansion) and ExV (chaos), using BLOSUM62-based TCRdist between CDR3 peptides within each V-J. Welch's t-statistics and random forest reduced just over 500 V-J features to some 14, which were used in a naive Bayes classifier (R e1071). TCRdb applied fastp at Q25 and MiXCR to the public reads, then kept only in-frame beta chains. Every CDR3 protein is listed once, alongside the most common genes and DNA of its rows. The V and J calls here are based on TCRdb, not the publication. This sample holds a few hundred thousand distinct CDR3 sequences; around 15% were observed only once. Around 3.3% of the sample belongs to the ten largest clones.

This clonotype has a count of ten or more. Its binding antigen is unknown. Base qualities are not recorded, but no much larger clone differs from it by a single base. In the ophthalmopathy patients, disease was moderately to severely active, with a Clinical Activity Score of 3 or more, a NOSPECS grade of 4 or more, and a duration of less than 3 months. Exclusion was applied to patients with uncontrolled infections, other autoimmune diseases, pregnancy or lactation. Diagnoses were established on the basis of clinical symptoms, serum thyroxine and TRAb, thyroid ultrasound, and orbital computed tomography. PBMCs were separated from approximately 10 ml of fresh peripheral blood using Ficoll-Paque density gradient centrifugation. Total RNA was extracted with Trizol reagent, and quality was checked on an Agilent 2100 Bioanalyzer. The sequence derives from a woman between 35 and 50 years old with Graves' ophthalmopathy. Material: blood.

CDR3 sequence: CSARPGTRPSNEQFF. The nucleotides are TGCAGTGCTAGGCCGGGGACTAGACCTAGCAATGAGCAGTTCTTC. The chain couples TRBV20-1 to TRBJ2-1, and 8 junction bases match TRBD2. CDR1 and CDR2 were assigned from the germline V gene (reference sequence) as DFQATT and SNEGSKA. The CDR3 starts with the cysteine, ends with the phenylalanine, and has 15 residues. Only CDR3 DNA is held: 45 bases, read in frame from base 1. Here V drops 3 bases and J drops 6 bases, and the junction holds 10 bases not matched to any gene.